The 20 T cell receptor beta chains in this list originate from one sample, sequenced in a study of blood T cell repertoires in COVID-19. Sequenced by immunoSEQ multiplex PCR; TCRdb stores in-frame clones only, minus some. The sample lists 200,000 to 250,000 clones, 75% to 95% seen once, with over 1.5% in the top ten. The sequenced material came from PBMCs or T cells enriched from blood (not recorded which). The receptors were sampled from a woman in her late teens or twenties who had recovered from COVID-19.

The V gene is TRBV10-3, the J gene TRBJ2-2; 9 nucleotides agree with TRBD2. Trimming cost V 6 bases and J 0 bases; bases outside gene matches: 8. Germline CDR1 and CDR2: ENHRY and SYGVKD. The CDR3 is 17 amino acids. The CDR3 sequence is CAIRAWTSATNTGELFF. The DNA of the CDR3 is TGTGCCATCAGAGCATGGACTAGCGCCACGAACACCGGGGAGCTGTTTTTT.

The V call is TRBV25-1, the J call TRBJ1-1; D gene ambiguous. CDR1 and CDR2 from the germline V gene are MGHDK and SYGVNS. Trimming removed 5 bases at V and 1 base at J, with 8 bases between. This CDR3 is built from 13 residues. The chain's CDR3 is CASSNTENTEAFF. The CDR3 DNA sequence: TGTGCCAGCAGTAACACAGAGAACACTGAAGCTTTCTTT.

This rearrangement joins TRBV5-1 to TRBJ1-6; the D gene is possibly TRBD1 (6 bases). The V gene lost 1 base and the J gene lost 7 bases, with 15 bases spanning the gap. The CDR3 length is 16 residues. Germline values: CDR1 SGHRS, CDR2 YFSETQ. The CDR3 loop is CASSLLSGQGNSPLHF. DNA of the CDR3: TGCGCCAGCAGCTTGCTTAGTGGGCAGGGGAATTCACCCCTCCACTTT.

This clone was counted once. The genes are TRBV5-1 and TRBJ2-5; TRBD1 is a possible D gene (7 bases). Germline V gives CDR1 SGHRS, CDR2 YFSETQ. The CDR3 is 17 amino acids. Trimming left V 4 bases short and J 4 bases short, with 23 bases between. DNA for the CDR3: TGCGCCAGCAGCCCGACGTTGGAGGGGGCGCTCGGAGAGACCCAGTACTTC. Amino acids: CASSPTLEGALGETQYF.

The V call is TRBV7-3, the J call TRBJ1-2; D may be TRBD1 (5 bases). Germline V gene lookup returns CDR1 SGHTA and CDR2 FQGTGA. The CDR3 length is 13 residues. The V end lost 3 bases, the J end lost 4 bases, and 9 bases lay between the germline ends. The CDR3 nucleotides are TGTGCCAGCAGCTTCCCAGGGCTCTATGGCTACACCTTC. Its translation: CASSFPGLYGYTF.

The CDR3 coding sequence is TGTGCCAGTAGTCAGGGATCGTTGTACGAGCAGTACTTC. Its translation is CASSQGSLYEQYF. The chain links TRBV19 to TRBJ2-7; the D gene is possibly TRBD1 (5 bases). The CDR3 has 13 residues. The germline V gene encodes CDR1 LNHDA and CDR2 SQIVND (reference sequence). Trimming removed 5 bases from V and 4 bases from J, with 12 bases in between.

The chain combines TRBV2 with TRBJ1-5; possible D gene TRBD1, 6 bases. Trimming left V 5 bases short and J 4 bases short, with 12 bases between. Per the germline V gene, CDR1 is SNHLY and CDR2 is FYNNEI. This CDR3 has 14 residues. DNA of the CDR3: TGTGCCAGCAGTTCACAGGGAGCGAATCAGCCCCAGCATTTT. This gives the protein CASSSQGANQPQHF.

This clone was recorded a few times. The CDR3 region has the DNA TGCGCCAGCAGGACAGGGCCCTCGAACACTGAAGCTTTCTTT. Translation gives CASRTGPSNTEAFF. The V call is TRBV10-2, the J call TRBJ1-1; 7 bases map to TRBD1. Germline V lookup: CDR1 WSHSY, CDR2 SAAADI. The CDR3 is made up of 14 amino acids. The junction had 5 bases not matched to a gene; V was cut back by 6 bases and J by 1 base.

This clone was observed a handful of times. The V gene is TRBV20-1, the J gene TRBJ2-7; 11 bases are a match to TRBD1. Germline lookup yields CDR1 DFQATT and CDR2 SNEGSKA (reference sequence). The trim removed 3 bases at V and 7 bases at J, leaving 8 bases unmatched. The CDR3 loop spans 14 amino acids. The CDR3 is CSASTRTGGREQYF. The CDR3 nucleotides are TGCAGTGCTAGTACGAGGACAGGGGGCAGGGAGCAGTACTTC.

The V call is TRBV19, the J call TRBJ1-1; TRBD1 might be the D (6 bases). Deletions cut 4 bases from V and 2 bases from J, with 11 bases between. This CDR3 comprises 14 residues. The germline gives CDR1 LNHDA, CDR2 SQIVND (reference sequence). The CDR3 reads CASSTQGKNTEAFF. The CDR3 DNA follows: TGTGCCAGTAGTACGCAGGGGAAAAACACTGAAGCTTTCTTT.

A remark on this clone: Compared with germline, one end of the junction differs, possibly owing to a read error. This rearrangement joins TRBV6-5 to TRBJ2-1; 7 bases align to TRBD2. This CDR3 comprises 15 residues. In germline, CDR1 is MNHEY, CDR2 SVGAGI. The CDR3 nucleotides read TGTGCCAGCAGTCCAGCGGGACTATCCTTCAATGAGCAGTTCTTC. Translated: CASSPAGLSFNEQFF.

The chain has TRBV6-6 and TRBJ2-7, with TRBD2 identical over 13 bases. The trim removed 5 bases at V and 2 bases at J, leaving 6 bases unmatched. Germline V gene sequence: CDR1 MNHNY, CDR2 SVGAGI (reference sequence). The CDR3 is 16 residues long. DNA for the CDR3: TGTGCCAGCAGTCGACAGACTAGCGGGGGGCCCTACGAGCAGTACTTC. Translating it yields CASSRQTSGGPYEQYF.

The chain has TRBV5-1 and TRBJ1-1, with 9 bases lining up with TRBD1. This CDR3 spans 14 amino acids. Trimming took 3 bases from V and 5 from J; bases not matched to a gene: 5. Germline values: CDR1 SGHRS, CDR2 YFSETQ. The CDR3 is CASSSHRGRTEAFF. CDR3 nucleotides: TGCGCCAGCAGCTCCCACAGGGGGCGGACTGAAGCTTTCTTT. Full variable domain (rest looked up from reference TRBV5-1 and TRBJ1-1): KAGVTQTPRYLIKTRGQQVTLSCSPISGHRSVSWYQQTPGQGLQFLFEYFSETQRNKGNFPGRFSGRQFSNSRSEMNVSTLELGDSALYLCASSSHRGRTEAFFGQGTRLTVV.

The V call is TRBV4-3, the J call TRBJ1-2; 9 nucleotides align to TRBD1. CDR1 LGHNA and CDR2 YSLEER come from the germline V gene. J gave up 3 bases and V 0 bases, and 2 bases lay outside the gene matches. This CDR3 spans 15 amino acids. The CDR3 bases are TGCGCCAGCAGCCAAGAGGACAGGGGCTACTATGGCTACACCTTC. Protein: CASSQEDRGYYGYTF.

The gene calls are TRBV3-1 (or the pseudogene TRBV3-2) and TRBJ1-1, with a tentative D call TRBD1 (6 bases). Trimming took off 1 base at V and 6 bases at J, with 12 bases between the two ends. Germline assignment: CDR1 LGHDT and CDR2 YNNKEL (reference sequence). This CDR3 has 14 residues. CDR3 in amino acids: CASSQVGRTAEAFF. CDR3 nucleotide sequence: TGTGCCAGCAGCCAAGTGGGTCGGACAGCTGAAGCTTTCTTT.

This chain joins TRBV27 and TRBJ1-1; D possibly corresponds to TRBD1 (5 bases). Trimming left V 2 bases short and J 1 base short, with 8 bases between. Per germline, CDR1 MNHEY and CDR2 SMNVEV (reference sequence). The CDR3 loop spans 14 amino acids. The CDR3 spells CASSLQGRNTEAFF. The DNA of the CDR3 is TGTGCCAGCAGTTTACAGGGAAGGAACACTGAAGCTTTCTTT.

The chain carries TRBV10-3 and TRBJ1-2, with D possibly being TRBD1 (6 bases). Germline V gene data show CDR1 as ENHRY and CDR2 as SYGVKD. CDR3 length equals 10 residues. V was trimmed by 10 bases and J by 7 bases, leaving 10 bases between them. The CDR3 sequence: CASQGGGYTF. The CDR3 DNA follows: TGTGCCAGTCAAGGGGGTGGCTACACCTTC.

The CDR3 sequence: CASSPSGGPYNEQFF. The CDR3 DNA sequence: TGCGCCAGCAGCCCCAGCGGGGGCCCCTACAATGAGCAGTTCTTC. The J gene is TRBJ2-1, the V gene TRBV5-1; 8 nucleotides agree with TRBD2. The CDR3 totals 15 residues. Germline CDR1 SGHRS, CDR2 YFSETQ. Unmatched junction bases numbered 5, after V lost 4 bases and J lost 2 bases.

A word on this clone: The same CDR3 arises from other DNA sequences in this sample as well. The CDR3 reads CASSISSGNQPQHF. CDR3 bases: TGTGCCAGTAGTATATCCAGCGGCAATCAGCCCCAGCATTTT. This chain connects TRBV19 to TRBJ1-5; D is uncertain. Germline V CDR1 and CDR2: LNHDA, SQIVND (reference sequence). The V gene lost 2 bases and the J gene lost 2 bases, with 7 bases spanning the gap. This CDR3 comprises 14 residues.

This clone occurred once. The rearrangement joins TRBV7-2 to TRBJ1-2; D unresolved. The CDR3 has 12 residues. CDR1 is SGHTA, CDR2 FQGNSA, per germline. The V and J ends lost 6 bases and 7 bases respectively, with 12 bases between them. The CDR3 here is CASRFRGSGYTF. CDR3 coding DNA: TGTGCCAGCAGATTCAGAGGGAGTGGCTACACCTTC.